This T cell receptor (beta chain) was recorded in a study of T cells in localized non-small cell lung cancer. Study-wide findings and caveats: Maximal T cell clonality occurred in uninvolved adjacent lung, with tumor ranking below it. Without multi-region sequencing, intratumor heterogeneity could not be excluded. Appearing in adjacent lung were a median approximately 60 of the top 100 tumor clones.

Adjacent lung, free of atypia, was sampled at least 2 cm from the tumor margin. This clone was picked up a small number of times. What it binds is not known. V lost 7 bases and J lost 5; bases outside the gene matches: 10. The germline CDR1 and CDR2 sequences are SQVTM and ANQGSEA. This CDR3 region has 13 residues. The protocol was immunoSEQ multiplex PCR, while the TCRdb copy is restricted to in-frame clones and leaves out a portion. Of some 610 clones in the sample, around 30% were seen once. The receptor comes from a female donor over 55 with stage II lung adenocarcinoma. The V and J genes are TRBV29-1 and TRBJ1-2; 7 bases agree with TRBD1. The specimen comprised normal lung tissue next to the tumor, sampled before any cancer treatment. The CDR3 spells CSALTGTDYGYTF. In DNA form, the CDR3 reads TGCAGCGCCCTAACCGGGACAGATTATGGCTACACCTTC.